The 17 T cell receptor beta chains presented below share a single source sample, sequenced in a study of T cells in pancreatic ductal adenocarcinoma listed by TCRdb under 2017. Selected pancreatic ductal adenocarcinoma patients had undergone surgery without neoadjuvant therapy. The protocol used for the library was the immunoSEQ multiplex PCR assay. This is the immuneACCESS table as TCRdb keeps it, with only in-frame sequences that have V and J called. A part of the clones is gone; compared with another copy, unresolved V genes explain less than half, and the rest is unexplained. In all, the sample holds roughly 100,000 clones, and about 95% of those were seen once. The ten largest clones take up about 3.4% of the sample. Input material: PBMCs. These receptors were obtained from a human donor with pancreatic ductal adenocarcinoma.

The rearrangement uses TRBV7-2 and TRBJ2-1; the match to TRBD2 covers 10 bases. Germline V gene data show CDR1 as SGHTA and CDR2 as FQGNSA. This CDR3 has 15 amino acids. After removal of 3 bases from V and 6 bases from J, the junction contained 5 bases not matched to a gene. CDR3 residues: CASSFGLAGVNEQFF. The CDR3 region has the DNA TGTGCCAGCAGCTTTGGGCTAGCGGGAGTCAATGAGCAGTTCTTC. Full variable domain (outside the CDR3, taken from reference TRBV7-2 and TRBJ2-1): GAGVSQSPSNKVTEKGKDVELRCDPISGHTALYWYRQSLGQGLEFLIYFQGNSAPDKSGLPSDRFSAERTGGSVSTLTIQRTQQEDSAVYLCASSFGLAGVNEQFFGPGTRLTVL.

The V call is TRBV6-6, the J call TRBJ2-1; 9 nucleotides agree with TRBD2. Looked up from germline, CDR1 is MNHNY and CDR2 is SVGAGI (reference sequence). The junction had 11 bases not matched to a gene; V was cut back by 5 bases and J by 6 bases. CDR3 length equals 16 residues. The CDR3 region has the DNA TGTGCCAGCAGTCCTCGTATAGCGGGAGCAGGCAATGAGCAGTTCTTC. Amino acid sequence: CASSPRIAGAGNEQFF.

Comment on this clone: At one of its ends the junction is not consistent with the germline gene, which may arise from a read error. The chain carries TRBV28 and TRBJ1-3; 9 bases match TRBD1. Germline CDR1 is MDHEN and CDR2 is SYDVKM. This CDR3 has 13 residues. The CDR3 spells CASSYSTGTGTDF. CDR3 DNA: TGTGCCAGCAGCTATTCAACCGGGACAGGGACTGATTTT.

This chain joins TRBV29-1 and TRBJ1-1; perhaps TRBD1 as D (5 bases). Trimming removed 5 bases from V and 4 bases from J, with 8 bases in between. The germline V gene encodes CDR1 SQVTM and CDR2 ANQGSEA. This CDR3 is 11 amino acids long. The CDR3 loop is CSVRGATEAFF. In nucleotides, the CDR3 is TGCAGCGTTAGGGGTGCCACTGAAGCTTTCTTT.

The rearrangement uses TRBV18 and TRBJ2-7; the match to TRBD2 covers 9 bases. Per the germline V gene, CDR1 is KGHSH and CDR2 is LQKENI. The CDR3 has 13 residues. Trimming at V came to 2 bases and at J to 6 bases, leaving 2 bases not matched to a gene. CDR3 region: CASSPSGRSEQYF. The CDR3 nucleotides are TGTGCCAGCTCACCAAGCGGGAGGAGCGAGCAGTACTTC.

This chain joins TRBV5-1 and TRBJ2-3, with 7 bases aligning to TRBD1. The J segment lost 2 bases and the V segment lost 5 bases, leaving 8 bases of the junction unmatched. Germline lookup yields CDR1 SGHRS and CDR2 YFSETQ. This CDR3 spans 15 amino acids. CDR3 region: CASRPGQIITDTQYF. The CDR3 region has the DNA TGCGCCAGCAGGCCGGGACAGATAATCACAGATACGCAGTATTTT.

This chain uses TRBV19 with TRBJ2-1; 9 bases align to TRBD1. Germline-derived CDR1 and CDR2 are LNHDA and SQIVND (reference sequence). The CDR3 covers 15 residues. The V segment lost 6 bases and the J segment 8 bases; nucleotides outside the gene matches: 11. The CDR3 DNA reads TGTGCCAGTAGCAAAGACAGGGGGAGTTTGGATGAGCAGTTCTTC. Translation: CASSKDRGSLDEQFF.

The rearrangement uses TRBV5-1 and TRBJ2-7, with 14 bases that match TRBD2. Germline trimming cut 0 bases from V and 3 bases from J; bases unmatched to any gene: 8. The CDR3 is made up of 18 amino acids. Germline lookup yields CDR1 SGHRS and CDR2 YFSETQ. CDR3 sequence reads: CASSLGLAGGSGVYEQYF. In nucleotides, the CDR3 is TGCGCCAGCAGCTTGGGACTAGCGGGAGGGAGTGGGGTCTACGAGCAGTACTTC.

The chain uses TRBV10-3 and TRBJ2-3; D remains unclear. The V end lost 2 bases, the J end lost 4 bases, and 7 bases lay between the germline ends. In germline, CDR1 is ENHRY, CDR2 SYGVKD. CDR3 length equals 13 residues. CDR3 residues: CAISEPSSDTQYF. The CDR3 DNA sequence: TGTGCCATCAGTGAGCCCTCGTCAGATACGCAGTATTTT.

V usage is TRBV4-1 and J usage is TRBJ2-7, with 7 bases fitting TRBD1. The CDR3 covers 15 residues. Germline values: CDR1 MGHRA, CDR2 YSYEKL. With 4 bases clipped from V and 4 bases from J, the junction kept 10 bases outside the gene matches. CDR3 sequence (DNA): TGCGCCAGCAGCCCACCCGACAGGGAGTTGTACGAGCAGTACTTC. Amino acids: CASSPPDRELYEQYF.

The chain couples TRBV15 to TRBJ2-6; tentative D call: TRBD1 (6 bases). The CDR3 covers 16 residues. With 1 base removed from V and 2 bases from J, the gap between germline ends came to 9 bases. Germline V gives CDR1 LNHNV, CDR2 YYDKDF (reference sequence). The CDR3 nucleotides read TGTGCCACCAGCAGAGCTCCAGGGGCTGGGGCCAACGTCCTGACTTTC. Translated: CATSRAPGAGANVLTF.

CDR3 in DNA: TGCAGCGCCGACCGGGGGACCGAGACCCAGTACTTC. It encodes CSADRGTETQYF. This chain joins TRBV29-1 and TRBJ2-5; weak D call: TRBD2 (6 bases). Germline CDR1 reads SQVTM; CDR2 reads ANQGSEA. CDR3 length: 12 residues. Trimming shortened V by 7 bases and J by 5 bases, and 14 bases separated the two germline ends. The entire variable domain, with the rest obtained from reference TRBV29-1 and TRBJ2-5, is as follows: SAVISQKPSRDICQRGTSLTIQCQVDSQVTMMFWYRQQPGQSLTLIATANQGSEATYESGFVIDKFPISRPNLTFSTLTVSNMSPEDSSIYLCSADRGTETQYFGPGTRLLVL.

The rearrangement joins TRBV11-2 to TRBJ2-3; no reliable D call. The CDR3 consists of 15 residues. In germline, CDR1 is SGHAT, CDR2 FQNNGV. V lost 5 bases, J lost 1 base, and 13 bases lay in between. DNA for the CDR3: TGTGCCAGCAGCAACAACCCCCAGGGCACAGATACGCAGTATTTT. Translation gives CASSNNPQGTDTQYF.

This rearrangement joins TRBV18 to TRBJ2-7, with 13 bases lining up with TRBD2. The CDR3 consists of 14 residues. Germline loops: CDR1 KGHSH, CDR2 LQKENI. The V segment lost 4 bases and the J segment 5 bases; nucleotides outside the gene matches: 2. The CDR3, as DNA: TGTGCCAGCTCACTCGGACTAGCGGGAGACGAGCAGTACTTC. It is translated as CASSLGLAGDEQYF.

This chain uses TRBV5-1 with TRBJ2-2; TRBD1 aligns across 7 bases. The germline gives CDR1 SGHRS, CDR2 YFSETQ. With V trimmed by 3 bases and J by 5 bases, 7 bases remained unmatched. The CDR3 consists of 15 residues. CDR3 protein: CASSSGTALTGELFF. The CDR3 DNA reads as TGCGCCAGCAGCTCCGGGACAGCATTAACCGGGGAGCTGTTTTTT.

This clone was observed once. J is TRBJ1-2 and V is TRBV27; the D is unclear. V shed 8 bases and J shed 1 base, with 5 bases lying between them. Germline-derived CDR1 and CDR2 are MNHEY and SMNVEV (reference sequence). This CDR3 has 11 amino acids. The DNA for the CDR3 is TGTGCCAGCCGGGATAACTATGGCTACACCTTC. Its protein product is CASRDNYGYTF.

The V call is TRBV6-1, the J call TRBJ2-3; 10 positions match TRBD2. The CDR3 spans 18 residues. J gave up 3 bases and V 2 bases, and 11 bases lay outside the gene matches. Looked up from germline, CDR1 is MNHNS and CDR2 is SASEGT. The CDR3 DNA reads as TGTGCCAGCAGTGAACGTGCGGCTAGCGGGAGTTTAACAGATACGCAGTATTTT. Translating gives CASSERAASGSLTDTQYF.